The 13 T cell receptor beta chains listed next were all sequenced from one sample in a study of T cells in Graves' hyperthyroidism and ophthalmopathy. Researchers amplified the TCR beta CDR3 regions from RNA transcripts. The HTBI set primed first-round TCR CDR3 RT-PCR. A single record per CDR3 protein comes from TCRdb applying MiXCR to the multiplex PCR reads. The sample lists about 540,000 distinct CDR3 sequences, under 60% occurring once. Sequenced sample: peripheral blood or thyroid tissue (not recorded which). The receptors here all came from a young woman with Graves' hyperthyroidism.

V is TRBV20-1 and J is TRBJ2-4, with a weak D call TRBD2 (5 bases). The CDR3 runs to 13 residues. In germline, CDR1 is DFQATT, CDR2 SNEGSKA (reference sequence). Here the CDR3 DNA reads TGCAGCGCACCATCGGGGGCCAAAAACATTCAGTACTTC. Its protein product is CSAPSGAKNIQYF.

About this clonotype: A much larger clone lies one base from this, so it may be a read error. The chain recombines TRBV10-3 with TRBJ1-6; unclear D gene. CDR1 and CDR2 (germline): ENHRY, SYGVKD. The length of the CDR3 is 14 residues. The CDR3 here is CAITESSCNSPLHF. In DNA, the CDR3 is TGTGCCATCACTGAGAGCTCCTGTAATTCACCCCTCCACTTT.

CDR3 sequence: CASKGTARYEQYF. The DNA of the CDR3 is TGTGCCAGCAAAGGAACCGCCCGCTACGAGCAGTACTTC. The chain uses TRBV25-1 and TRBJ2-7; D unresolved. CDR3 size: 13 residues. With 7 bases removed from V and 3 bases from J, the gap between germline ends came to 13 bases. Germline values: CDR1 MGHDK, CDR2 SYGVNS.

The genes are TRBV19 and TRBJ2-2, with TRBD2 matching over 10 bases. The V and J ends lost 9 bases and 5 bases, in that order; junction bases with no gene match: 6. In germline, CDR1 is LNHDA, CDR2 SQIVND (reference sequence). The CDR3 sequence is 14 residues long. CDR3 residues: CASSGRARTGELFF. The CDR3 DNA is TGTGCCAGCAGCGGGAGGGCCAGGACCGGGGAGCTGTTTTTT.

V is TRBV2 and J is TRBJ1-2; 9 positions match TRBD1. The CDR3 extends over 14 amino acids. CDR1 and CDR2 from the germline V gene are SNHLY and FYNNEI. V lost 4 bases and J lost 6; bases outside the gene matches: 6. CDR3 in DNA: TGTGCCAGCAGTGTACAGGGGGCGCATGATGGCTACACCTTC. Encoded protein: CASSVQGAHDGYTF.

This clonotype was picked up a small number of times. The V and J genes are TRBV2 and TRBJ2-5; TRBD2 agrees at 12 bases. Germline V lookup: CDR1 SNHLY, CDR2 FYNNEI. There are 15 residues in the CDR3. V lost 5 bases, J lost 4 bases, and 5 bases stayed unmatched. DNA for the CDR3: TGTGCCAGCAGTTACTCGACTAGCGGGAGAGAGACCCAGTACTTC. It codes for CASSYSTSGRETQYF. The full variable domain, rest sourced from reference TRBV2 and TRBJ2-5, is EPEVTQTPSHQVTQMGQEVILRCVPISNHLYFYWYRQILGQKVEFLVSFYNNEISEKSEIFDDQFSVERPDGSNFTLKIRSTKLEDSAMYFCASSYSTSGRETQYFGPGTRLLVL.

In this sample, this clonotype turned up many times. CDR3 in DNA: TGCAGCGTTGGGACAGGGCGTCTTAATGAAAAACTGTTTTTT. Protein sequence: CSVGTGRLNEKLFF. The V and J genes are TRBV29-1 and TRBJ1-4; TRBD1 agrees at 8 bases. Germline lookup yields CDR1 SQVTM and CDR2 ANQGSEA. This CDR3 region has 14 residues. V lost 4 bases, J lost 4 bases, and 5 bases stayed unmatched.

This clonotype came up a few times. The rearrangement joins TRBV12-3 or TRBV12-4 to TRBJ1-1; D remains unclear. This CDR3 region has 13 residues. Trimming pared 4 bases from V and 4 bases from J, leaving 10 bases between. This CDR3 is CASSYRGSTEAFF. CDR3 bases: TGTGCCAGCAGTTACCGAGGGAGCACTGAAGCTTTCTTT.

Worth noting for this clonotype: Its ends do not fully match the called genes, so a read error is possible. DNA for the CDR3: TGCAGCGTTGTAAAAACTAGCTACGAGCAGTGCTTC. Translation gives CSVVKTSYEQCF. V and J are TRBV29-1 and TRBJ2-7, with D possibly being TRBD2 (6 bases). The CDR3 has 12 amino acids. Germline V gives CDR1 SQVTM, CDR2 ANQGSEA.

CDR3: CASSPGQGRNQPQHF. In DNA form, the CDR3 reads TGTGCCAGCTCACCAGGGCAGGGGCGTAATCAGCCCCAGCATTTT. V and J are TRBV9 and TRBJ1-5; a weak D match, TRBD1 (6 bases). The germline gives CDR1 SGDLS, CDR2 YYNGEE. The V end lost 7 bases, the J end lost 4 bases, and 18 bases lay between the germline ends. The CDR3 length is 15 residues.

The V gene is TRBV10-3, the J gene TRBJ2-7, with 10 bases identical to TRBD1. The germline V gene encodes CDR1 ENHRY and CDR2 SYGVKD. V shed 8 bases and J 3 bases; nucleotides not matched to a gene: 10. The CDR3 is made up of 15 amino acids. Here the CDR3 DNA reads TGTGCCATCCAAGCCGGGACAGGGGCGGACTACGAGCAGTACTTC. Translation gives CAIQAGTGADYEQYF.

This chain uses TRBV24-1 with TRBJ2-5; D ambiguous. Trimming stripped 2 bases from V and 2 bases from J, with 8 bases between. The CDR3 loop spans 14 amino acids. Germline-derived CDR1 and CDR2 are KGHDR and SFDVKD. CDR3 DNA: TGTGCCACCAGTGATTCGGCGATTCAAGAGACCCAGTACTTC. Residues: CATSDSAIQETQYF.

The chain joins TRBV6-4 to TRBJ1-1; D remains unclear. V lost 4 bases to trimming and J lost 4 bases, with 10 bases between them. The CDR3 covers 13 residues. Per the germline V gene, CDR1 is MRHNA and CDR2 is SNTAGT. The CDR3 DNA reads as TGTGCCAGCAGTGCTGGGATTGGCACTGAAGCTTTCTTT. It is translated as CASSAGIGTEAFF.